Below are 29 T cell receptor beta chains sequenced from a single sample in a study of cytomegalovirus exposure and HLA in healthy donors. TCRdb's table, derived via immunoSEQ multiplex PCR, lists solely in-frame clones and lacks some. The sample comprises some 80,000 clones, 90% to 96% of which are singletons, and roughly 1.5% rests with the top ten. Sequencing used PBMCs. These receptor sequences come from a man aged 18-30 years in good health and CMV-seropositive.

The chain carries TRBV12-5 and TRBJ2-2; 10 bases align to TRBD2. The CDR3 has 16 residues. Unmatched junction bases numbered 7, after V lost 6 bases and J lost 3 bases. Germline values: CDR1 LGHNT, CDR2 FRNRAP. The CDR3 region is CASGTTTSGYTGELFF. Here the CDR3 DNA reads TGTGCTAGTGGAACTACGACTAGCGGGTACACCGGGGAGCTGTTTTTT.

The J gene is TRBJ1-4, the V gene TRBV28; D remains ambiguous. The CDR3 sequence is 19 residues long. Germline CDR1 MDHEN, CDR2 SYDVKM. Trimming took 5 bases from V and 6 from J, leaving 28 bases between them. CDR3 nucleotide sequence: TGTGCCAGCAGTAAGCCGCTGAGTACGGAGGAAGACCACTATGAAAAACTGTTTTTT. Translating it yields CASSKPLSTEEDHYEKLFF.

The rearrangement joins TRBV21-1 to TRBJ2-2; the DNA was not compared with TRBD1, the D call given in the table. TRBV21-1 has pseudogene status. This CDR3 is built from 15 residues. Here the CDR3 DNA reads TGTGCCAGCAGCAAAGGTGGACAGGGCGCCGGGGAGCTGTTTTTT. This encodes CASSKGGQGAGELFF.

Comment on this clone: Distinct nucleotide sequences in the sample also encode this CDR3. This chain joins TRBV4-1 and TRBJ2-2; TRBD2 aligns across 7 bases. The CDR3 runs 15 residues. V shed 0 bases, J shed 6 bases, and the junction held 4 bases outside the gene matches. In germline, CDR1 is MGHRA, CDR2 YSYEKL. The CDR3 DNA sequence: TGCGCCAGCAGCCAAGATAGCGGGTCCTCCGGGGAGCTGTTTTTT. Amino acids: CASSQDSGSSGELFF.

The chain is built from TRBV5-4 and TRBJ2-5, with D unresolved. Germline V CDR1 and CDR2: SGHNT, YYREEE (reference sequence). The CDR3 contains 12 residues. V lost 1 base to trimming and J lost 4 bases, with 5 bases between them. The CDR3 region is CASSLPGETQYF. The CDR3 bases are TGTGCCAGCAGCTTGCCAGGAGAGACCCAGTACTTC.

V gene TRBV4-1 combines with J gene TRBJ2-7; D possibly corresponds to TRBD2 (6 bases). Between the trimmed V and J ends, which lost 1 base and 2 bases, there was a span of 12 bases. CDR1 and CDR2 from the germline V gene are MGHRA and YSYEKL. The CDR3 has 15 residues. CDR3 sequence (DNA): TGCGCCAGCAGCCAAGGGGCTAGCGCTACCTACGAGCAGTACTTC. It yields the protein CASSQGASATYEQYF.

DNA for the CDR3: TGTGCCAGCACGGGGAGGGTTTCAACTAATGAAAAACTGTTTTTT. This gives the protein CASTGRVSTNEKLFF. The V call is TRBV2, the J call TRBJ1-4; D uncertain. Germline loops: CDR1 SNHLY, CDR2 FYNNEI. V lost 7 bases and J 0 bases, leaving 12 bases between the germline ends. The CDR3 has 15 residues.

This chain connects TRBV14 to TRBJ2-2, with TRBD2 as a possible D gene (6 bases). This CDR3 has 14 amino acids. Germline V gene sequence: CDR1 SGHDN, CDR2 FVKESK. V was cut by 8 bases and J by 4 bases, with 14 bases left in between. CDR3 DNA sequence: TGTGCCAGCTGCCTTGGCGGGGTCACCGGGGAGCTGTTTTTT. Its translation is CASCLGGVTGELFF.

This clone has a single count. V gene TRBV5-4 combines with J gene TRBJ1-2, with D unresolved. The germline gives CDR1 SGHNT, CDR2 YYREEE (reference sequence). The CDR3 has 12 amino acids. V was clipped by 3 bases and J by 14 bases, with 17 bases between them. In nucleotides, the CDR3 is TGTGCCAGCAGCTCCCCTGACCGAGCGGGGACCTTC. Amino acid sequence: CASSSPDRAGTF. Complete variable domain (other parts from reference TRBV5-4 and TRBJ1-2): ETGVTQSPTHLIKTRGQQVTLRCSSQSGHNTVSWYQQALGQGPQFIFQYYREEENGRGNFPPRFSGLQFPNYSSELNVNALELDDSALYLCASSSPDRAGTFGSGTRLTVV.

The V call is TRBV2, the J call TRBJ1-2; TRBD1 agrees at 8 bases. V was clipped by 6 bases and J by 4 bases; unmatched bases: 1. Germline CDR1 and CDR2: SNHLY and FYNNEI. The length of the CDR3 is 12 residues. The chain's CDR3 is CASRTGGYGYTF. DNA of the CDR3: TGTGCCAGCAGAACAGGGGGCTATGGCTACACCTTC.

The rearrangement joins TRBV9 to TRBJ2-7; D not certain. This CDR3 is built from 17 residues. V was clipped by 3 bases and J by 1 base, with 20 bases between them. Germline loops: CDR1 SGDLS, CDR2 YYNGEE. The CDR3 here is CASSAHSSPGPSYEQYF. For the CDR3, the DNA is TGTGCCAGCAGCGCTCACTCCTCGCCGGGTCCATCCTACGAGCAGTACTTC.

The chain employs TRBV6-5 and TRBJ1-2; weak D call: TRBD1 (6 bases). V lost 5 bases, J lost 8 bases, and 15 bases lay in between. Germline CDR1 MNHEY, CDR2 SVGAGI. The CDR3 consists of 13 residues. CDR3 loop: CASSEGETGGYTF. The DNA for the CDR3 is TGTGCCAGCAGTGAAGGGGAGACAGGCGGCTACACCTTC.

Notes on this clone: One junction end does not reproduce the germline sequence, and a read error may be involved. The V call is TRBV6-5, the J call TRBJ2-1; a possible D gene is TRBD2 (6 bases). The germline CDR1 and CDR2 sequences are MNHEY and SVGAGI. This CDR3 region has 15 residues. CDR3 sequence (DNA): TGTGCCAGCAGTGACTCAGCGGGCTCCTACAATGAGCAGTTCTTC. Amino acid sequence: CASSDSAGSYNEQFF.

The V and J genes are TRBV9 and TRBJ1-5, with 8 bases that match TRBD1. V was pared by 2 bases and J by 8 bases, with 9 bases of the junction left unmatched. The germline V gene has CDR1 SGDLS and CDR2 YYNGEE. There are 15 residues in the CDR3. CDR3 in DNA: TGTGCCAGCAGCGTGACAGGGGTGACGAGTGAGCCCCAGCATTTT. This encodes CASSVTGVTSEPQHF.

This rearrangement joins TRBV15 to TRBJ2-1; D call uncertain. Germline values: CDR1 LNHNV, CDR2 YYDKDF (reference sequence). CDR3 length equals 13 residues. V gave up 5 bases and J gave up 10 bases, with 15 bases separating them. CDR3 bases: TGTGCCACCAGCCCAGGTGGTTTCAGGGAGCAGTTCTTC. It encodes CATSPGGFREQFF.

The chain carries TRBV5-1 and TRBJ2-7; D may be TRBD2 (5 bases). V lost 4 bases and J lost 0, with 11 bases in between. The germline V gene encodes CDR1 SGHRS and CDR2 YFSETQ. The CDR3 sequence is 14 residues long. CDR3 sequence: CASSPWRVSYEQYF. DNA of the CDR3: TGCGCCAGCAGCCCGTGGCGGGTCTCCTACGAGCAGTACTTC. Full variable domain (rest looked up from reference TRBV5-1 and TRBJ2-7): KAGVTQTPRYLIKTRGQQVTLSCSPISGHRSVSWYQQTPGQGLQFLFEYFSETQRNKGNFPGRFSGRQFSNSRSEMNVSTLELGDSALYLCASSPWRVSYEQYFGPGTRLTVT.

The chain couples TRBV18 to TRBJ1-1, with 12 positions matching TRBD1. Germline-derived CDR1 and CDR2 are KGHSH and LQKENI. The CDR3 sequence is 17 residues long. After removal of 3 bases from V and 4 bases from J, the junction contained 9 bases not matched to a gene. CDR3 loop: CASSPLGQGASGTEAFF. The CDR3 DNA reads TGTGCCAGCTCACCTTTGGGACAGGGGGCTTCAGGCACTGAAGCTTTCTTT.

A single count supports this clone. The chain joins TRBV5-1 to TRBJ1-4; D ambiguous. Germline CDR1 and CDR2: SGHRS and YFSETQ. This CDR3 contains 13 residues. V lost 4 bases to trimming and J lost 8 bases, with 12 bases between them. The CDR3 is CASSRAPGEKLFF. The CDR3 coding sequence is TGCGCCAGCAGCCGGGCCCCGGGGGAAAAACTGTTTTTT.

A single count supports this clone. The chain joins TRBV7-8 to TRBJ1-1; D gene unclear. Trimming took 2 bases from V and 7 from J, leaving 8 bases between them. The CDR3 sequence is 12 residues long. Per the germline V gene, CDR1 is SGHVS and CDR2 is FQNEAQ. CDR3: CASSLRRIEAFF. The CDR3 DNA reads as TGTGCCAGCAGCTTACGCAGGATTGAAGCTTTCTTT.

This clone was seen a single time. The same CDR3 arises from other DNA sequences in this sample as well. The CDR3 coding sequence is TGTGCCAGCAGCCAGGGACAGAACTATGGCTACACCTTC. Translated: CASSQGQNYGYTF. V is TRBV14 and J is TRBJ1-2; 7 nucleotides match TRBD1. Germline CDR1 and CDR2: SGHDN and FVKESK. The V and J ends lost 3 bases and 2 bases, in that order; junction bases with no gene match: 0. There are 13 residues in the CDR3.

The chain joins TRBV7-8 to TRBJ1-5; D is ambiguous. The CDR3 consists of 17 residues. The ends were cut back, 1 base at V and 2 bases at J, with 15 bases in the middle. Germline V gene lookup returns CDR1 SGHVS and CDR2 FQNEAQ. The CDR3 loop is CASSLDLAANGNQPQHF. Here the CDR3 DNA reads TGTGCCAGCAGCTTAGATCTGGCGGCTAATGGCAATCAGCCCCAGCATTTT.

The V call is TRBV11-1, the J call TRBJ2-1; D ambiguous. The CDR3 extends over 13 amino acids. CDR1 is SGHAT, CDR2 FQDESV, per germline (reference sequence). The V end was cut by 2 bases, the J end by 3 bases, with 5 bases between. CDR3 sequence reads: CASSLPSYNEQFF. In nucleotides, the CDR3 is TGTGCCAGCAGCTTACCCAGCTACAATGAGCAGTTCTTC.

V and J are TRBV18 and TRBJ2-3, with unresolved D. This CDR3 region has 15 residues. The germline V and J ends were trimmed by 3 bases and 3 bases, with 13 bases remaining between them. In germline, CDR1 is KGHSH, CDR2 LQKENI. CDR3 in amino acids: CASSPTVLPTDTQYF. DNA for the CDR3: TGTGCCAGCTCACCGACGGTACTACCAACAGATACGCAGTATTTT.

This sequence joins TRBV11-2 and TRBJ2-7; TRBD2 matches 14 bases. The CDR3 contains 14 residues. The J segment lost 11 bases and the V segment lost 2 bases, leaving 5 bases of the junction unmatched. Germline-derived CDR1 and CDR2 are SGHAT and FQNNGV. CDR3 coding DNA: TGTGCCAGCAGCTTACCGGGACTAGCGGGAGTGGAGTACTTC. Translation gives CASSLPGLAGVEYF.

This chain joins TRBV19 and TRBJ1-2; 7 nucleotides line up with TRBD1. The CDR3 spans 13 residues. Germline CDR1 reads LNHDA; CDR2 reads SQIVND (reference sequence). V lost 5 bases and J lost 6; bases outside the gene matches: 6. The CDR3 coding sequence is TGTGCCAGTAGTCCTACAGGGGAGGATGGCTACACCTTC. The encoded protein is CASSPTGEDGYTF.

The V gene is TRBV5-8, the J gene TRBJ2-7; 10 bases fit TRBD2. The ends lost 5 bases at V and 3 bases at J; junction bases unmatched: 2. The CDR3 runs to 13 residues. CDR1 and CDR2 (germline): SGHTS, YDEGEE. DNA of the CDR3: TGTGCCAGCAGAACTAGCGGGATCTACGAGCAGTACTTC. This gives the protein CASRTSGIYEQYF. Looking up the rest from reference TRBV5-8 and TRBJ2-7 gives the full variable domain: EAGVTQSPTHLIKTRGQQATLRCSPISGHTSVYWYQQALGLGLQFLLWYDEGEERNRGNFPPRFSGRQFPNYSSELNVNALELEDSALYLCASRTSGIYEQYFGPGTRLTVT.

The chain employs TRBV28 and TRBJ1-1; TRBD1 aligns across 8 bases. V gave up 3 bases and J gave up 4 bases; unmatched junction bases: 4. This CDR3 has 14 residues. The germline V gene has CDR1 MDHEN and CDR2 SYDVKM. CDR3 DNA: TGTGCCAGCAGTTTGACAGGGGAAGGCACTGAAGCTTTCTTT. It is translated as CASSLTGEGTEAFF.

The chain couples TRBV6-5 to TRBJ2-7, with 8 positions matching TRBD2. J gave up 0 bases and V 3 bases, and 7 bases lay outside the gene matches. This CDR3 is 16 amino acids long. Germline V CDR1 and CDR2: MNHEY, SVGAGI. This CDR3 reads CASSYITGGSSYEQYF. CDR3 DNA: TGTGCCAGCAGTTATATTACGGGAGGGAGCTCCTACGAGCAGTACTTC.

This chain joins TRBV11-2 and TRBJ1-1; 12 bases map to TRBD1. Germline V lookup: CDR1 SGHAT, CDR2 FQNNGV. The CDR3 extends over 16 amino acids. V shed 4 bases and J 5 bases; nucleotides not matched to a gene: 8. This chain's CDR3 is CASSSPRDRGRTEAFF. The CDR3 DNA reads TGTGCCAGCAGCTCCCCCCGGGACAGGGGGCGAACTGAAGCTTTCTTT.